Below, 26 T cell receptor beta chains from the same sample are listed, as sequenced in a study of blood T cell repertoires in COVID-19. Clones were sequenced by immunoSEQ multiplex PCR, and TCRdb holds only the in-frame ones, with some missing. The data hold a few hundred thousand clones, with 85% observed a single time. The sequenced material came from PBMCs or T cells enriched from blood (not recorded which). The receptors were sampled from a man aged 40-49 years who had recovered from COVID-19.

The V and J genes are TRBV6-2 or TRBV6-3 and TRBJ2-7, with D unclear. The CDR3 is made up of 11 amino acids. Germline lookup yields CDR1 MNHEY and CDR2 SVGEGT. V was clipped by 5 bases and J by 5 bases, with 7 bases between them. The CDR3 region is CASSESHEQYF. CDR3 sequence (DNA): TGTGCCAGCAGTGAGTCCCACGAGCAGTACTTC.

This clone was seen once. The V and J genes are TRBV4-1 and TRBJ1-4, with TRBD1 identical over 9 bases. Per germline, CDR1 MGHRA and CDR2 YSYEKL. The ends lost 0 bases at V and 5 bases at J; junction bases unmatched: 1. The CDR3 totals 15 residues. CDR3 nucleotide sequence: TGCGCCAGCAGCCAAGAGGGGACAGGGAATGAAAAACTGTTTTTT. Translated, it gives CASSQEGTGNEKLFF.

The chain joins TRBV6-5 to TRBJ2-7, with a tentative D call TRBD2 (6 bases). The CDR3 runs to 15 residues. Germline V gene data show CDR1 as MNHEY and CDR2 as SVGAGI. The V end was cut by 0 bases, the J end by 2 bases, with 11 bases between. CDR3 amino acids: CASSYSRTTAYEQYF. The CDR3 nucleotides read TGTGCCAGCAGTTACTCGCGGACTACAGCCTACGAGCAGTACTTC.

J is TRBJ2-3 and V is TRBV2, with 9 bases identical to TRBD2. The CDR3 contains 15 residues. Trimming cost V 6 bases and J 4 bases; bases outside gene matches: 8. Looked up from germline, CDR1 is SNHLY and CDR2 is FYNNEI. CDR3 in DNA: TGTGCCAGCAGACTTAGCGGGAGCTTGTCAGATACGCAGTATTTT. It codes for CASRLSGSLSDTQYF.

The chain is built from TRBV5-1 and TRBJ2-3; D not resolved. V gave up 5 bases and J gave up 1 base, with 11 bases separating them. Germline V lookup: CDR1 SGHRS, CDR2 YFSETQ. The CDR3 length is 14 residues. In DNA, the CDR3 is TGCGCCAGCAGTTCTTCCCCCGGCACAGATACGCAGTATTTT. This translates into CASSSSPGTDTQYF.

V gene TRBV11-2 combines with J gene TRBJ2-1; 9 nucleotides agree with TRBD2. V lost 5 bases, J lost 7 bases, and 12 bases stayed unmatched. This CDR3 comprises 16 residues. Germline CDR1 is SGHAT and CDR2 is FQNNGV. In DNA form, the CDR3 reads TGTGCCAGCAGCCCCGGGCTAGCGGGATTGTCGAATGAGCAGTTCTTC. Protein product: CASSPGLAGLSNEQFF. Supplemented by reference TRBV11-2 and TRBJ2-1, the full variable domain reads EAGVAQSPRYKIIEKRQSVAFWCNPISGHATLYWYQQILGQGPKLLIQFQNNGVVDDSQLPKDRFSAERLKGVDSTLKIQPAKLEDSAVYLCASSPGLAGLSNEQFFGPGTRLTVL.

In its sample, this clone was seen many times. The chain has TRBV7-2 and TRBJ1-1; 8 bases map to TRBD1. The CDR3 spans 18 residues. Germline V gene lookup returns CDR1 SGHTA and CDR2 FQGNSA. V shed 5 bases, J shed 1 base, and the junction held 15 bases outside the gene matches. CDR3 sequence: CASSLSRGRTPTNTEAFF. The CDR3 DNA follows: TGTGCCAGCAGCCTCTCCAGGGGGCGAACCCCTACGAACACTGAAGCTTTCTTT.

This clone is a singleton in its sample. This chain links TRBV9 with TRBJ2-1; D perhaps matches TRBD2 (5 bases). The CDR3 sequence is 17 residues long. Trimming left V 3 bases short and J 5 bases short, with 21 bases between. CDR1 is SGDLS, CDR2 YYNGEE, per germline. In DNA, the CDR3 is TGTGCCAGCAGCGAGGGTGAGCCAGGACTGAAACACAATGAGCAGTTCTTC. Translating gives CASSEGEPGLKHNEQFF.

The gene calls are TRBV9 and TRBJ2-1, with 10 bases identical to TRBD2. V dropped 3 bases and J dropped 9; count of bases not matched to a gene: 12. This CDR3 has 16 residues. Germline V gives CDR1 SGDLS, CDR2 YYNGEE. The CDR3 loop reads CASSASGSLSGGEQFF. CDR3 coding DNA: TGTGCCAGCAGCGCTAGCGGGAGTCTATCAGGGGGTGAGCAGTTCTTC. Full variable domain (missing parts from reference TRBV9 and TRBJ2-1): DSGVTQTPKHLITATGQRVTLRCSPRSGDLSVYWYQQSLDQGLQFLIQYYNGEERAKGNILERFSAQQFPDLHSELNLSSLELGDSALYFCASSASGSLSGGEQFFGPGTRLTVL.

This chain joins TRBV30 and TRBJ2-1; 8 bases are a match to TRBD1. The CDR3 sequence is 14 residues long. The germline gives CDR1 GTSNPN, CDR2 SVGIG (reference sequence). With 5 bases clipped from V and 6 bases from J, the junction kept 9 bases outside the gene matches. CDR3: CAWALGQATNEQFF. Here the CDR3 DNA reads TGTGCCTGGGCCCTGGGACAGGCCACCAATGAGCAGTTCTTC. Full variable domain (missing parts from reference TRBV30 and TRBJ2-1): SQTIHQWPATLVQPVGSPLSLECTVEGTSNPNLYWYRQAAGRGLQLLFYSVGIGQISSEVPQNLSASRPQDRQFILSSKKLLLSDSGFYLCAWALGQATNEQFFGPGTRLTVL.

This clone was observed once. The chain is built from TRBV15 and TRBJ1-1; D is unclear. The V gene's germline CDR1 is LNHNV and CDR2 YYDKDF (reference sequence). The CDR3 contains 18 residues. The V end lost 0 bases, the J end lost 0 bases, and 17 bases lay between the germline ends. The CDR3 DNA reads as TGTGCCACCAGCAGAGACGACATGCCCTACACGATGAACACTGAAGCTTTCTTT. Translated: CATSRDDMPYTMNTEAFF.

The chain has TRBV5-1 and TRBJ2-7; 8 bases line up with TRBD1. Germline lookup yields CDR1 SGHRS and CDR2 YFSETQ. This CDR3 has 13 amino acids. V dropped 7 bases and J dropped 7; count of bases not matched to a gene: 10. The CDR3 DNA sequence: TGCGCCAGCCGAACTCGGACAGGGTGGGAGCAGTACTTC. Translated: CASRTRTGWEQYF.

V gene TRBV30 combines with J gene TRBJ2-2, with D uncertain. With 7 bases removed from V and 7 bases from J, the gap between germline ends came to 13 bases. The germline V gene has CDR1 GTSNPN and CDR2 SVGIG (reference sequence). This CDR3 is built from 12 residues. The DNA of the CDR3 is TGTGCCTTTGGCTCTGGCGGCGGGGAGCTGTTTTTT. This encodes CAFGSGGGELFF.

This clone was seen a handful of times. The gene calls are TRBV24-1 and TRBJ2-2; 7 bases align to TRBD1. The CDR3 runs 17 residues. Germline CDR1 and CDR2: KGHDR and SFDVKD. V lost 4 bases, J lost 1 base, and 8 bases stayed unmatched. The CDR3 DNA reads as TGTGCCACCAGTGAGGACACCGGGACAGTGAACACCGGGGAGCTGTTTTTT. Translation gives CATSEDTGTVNTGELFF.

This chain uses TRBV2 with TRBJ2-2, with D hard to call. Germline V gives CDR1 SNHLY, CDR2 FYNNEI. Between the trimmed V and J ends, which lost 7 bases and 1 base, there was a span of 7 bases. The length of the CDR3 is 13 residues. The CDR3 DNA reads as TGTGCCAGCATCCTACGGAACACCGGGGAGCTGTTTTTT. Translation gives CASILRNTGELFF.

V gene TRBV14 combines with J gene TRBJ1-1; tentative D call: TRBD1 (5 bases). This CDR3 has 13 amino acids. Germline values: CDR1 SGHDN, CDR2 FVKESK. V was pared by 1 base and J by 11 bases, with 14 bases between. CDR3 sequence reads: CASSQASLRGAFF. CDR3 in DNA: TGTGCCAGCAGCCAAGCAAGTCTCCGGGGGGCTTTCTTT.

The rearrangement joins TRBV10-2 to TRBJ2-5, with 7 bases fitting TRBD2. The V gene's germline CDR1 is WSHSY and CDR2 SAAADI. Trimming cost V 0 bases and J 5 bases; bases outside gene matches: 6. The CDR3 extends over 15 amino acids. The CDR3 bases are TGCGCCAGCAGTGAGTCAGTAGCGGGTTTGGAGACCCAGTACTTC. It yields the protein CASSESVAGLETQYF.

The rearrangement joins TRBV5-1 to TRBJ1-1; D gene uncertain. This CDR3 has 13 amino acids. CDR1 is SGHRS, CDR2 YFSETQ, per germline. V shed 2 bases and J shed 4 bases, with 9 bases lying between them. The CDR3 reads CASSFRSGTEAFF. The CDR3 bases are TGCGCCAGCAGCTTTCGCAGTGGCACTGAAGCTTTCTTT.

The chain joins TRBV19 to TRBJ1-2; D is undetermined. This CDR3 has 13 amino acids. V gave up 11 bases and J gave up 2 bases, with 15 bases separating them. Germline V gene sequence: CDR1 LNHDA, CDR2 SQIVND (reference sequence). The CDR3 coding sequence is TGTGCCTCAGAGGGTCACCCCAACTATGGCTACACCTTC. Protein sequence: CASEGHPNYGYTF.

The chain recombines TRBV5-4 with TRBJ1-6; possible D gene TRBD1, 6 bases. Germline V gives CDR1 SGHNT, CDR2 YYREEE (reference sequence). V lost 0 bases to trimming and J lost 6 bases, with 19 bases between them. This CDR3 contains 18 residues. DNA of the CDR3: TGTGCCAGCAGCTTGGATTCGGGGACACCAAGGAGTAATTCACCCCTCCACTTT. Translation gives CASSLDSGTPRSNSPLHF.

The chain is built from TRBV3-1 (or the pseudogene TRBV3-2) and TRBJ1-3; D remains ambiguous. Germline V gene sequence: CDR1 LGHDT, CDR2 YNNKEL (reference sequence). Trimming cost V 2 bases and J 0 bases, with 5 bases left between them. This CDR3 region has 14 residues. CDR3 in amino acids: CASSQSISGNTIYF. Here the CDR3 DNA reads TGTGCCAGCAGCCAAAGCATCTCTGGAAACACCATATATTTT.

The chain uses TRBV30 and TRBJ2-7; 9 nucleotides match TRBD1. Unmatched junction bases numbered 2, after V lost 0 bases and J lost 2 bases. In germline, CDR1 is GTSNPN, CDR2 SVGIG (reference sequence). There are 14 residues in the CDR3. The CDR3 protein is CAWSVGQGPYEQYF. The CDR3 region has the DNA TGTGCCTGGAGTGTTGGACAGGGGCCCTACGAGCAGTACTTC.

The table lists this clone with many counts. CDR3 in amino acids: CASKRAGGHNEQFF. CDR3 coding DNA: TGTGCCAGCAAGCGGGCGGGAGGTCACAATGAGCAGTTCTTC. The V gene is TRBV28, the J gene TRBJ2-1, with 8 bases identical to TRBD2. Losses at the gene ends were 7 bases for V and 5 bases for J; bases not matched to a gene: 7. Per the germline V gene, CDR1 is MDHEN and CDR2 is SYDVKM. This CDR3 is 14 amino acids long.

J is TRBJ2-5 and V is TRBV7-2; 13 bases align to TRBD2. The CDR3 runs 17 residues. From germline, CDR1 is SGHTA and CDR2 FQGNSA. The V and J ends lost 5 bases and 5 bases, in that order; junction bases with no gene match: 11. Here the CDR3 reads CASSARTSGSFVETQYF. CDR3 nucleotides: TGTGCCAGCAGCGCCCGGACTAGCGGGAGTTTCGTTGAGACCCAGTACTTC.

V gene TRBV4-1 combines with J gene TRBJ1-3, with a weak D call TRBD1 (5 bases). This CDR3 is 16 amino acids long. Trimming cost V 2 bases and J 4 bases, with 15 bases left between them. Germline assignment: CDR1 MGHRA and CDR2 YSYEKL. The chain's CDR3 is CASSQPSGARGNTIYF. CDR3 in DNA: TGCGCCAGCAGCCAACCTTCTGGGGCTAGAGGAAACACCATATATTTT.

The V call is TRBV10-2, the J call TRBJ2-7, with 7 bases lining up with TRBD1. Trimming took 5 bases from V and 3 from J; bases not matched to a gene: 4. This CDR3 has 13 amino acids. Germline assignment: CDR1 WSHSY and CDR2 SAAADI. The CDR3 sequence: CASSPGQFYEQYF. DNA for the CDR3: TGCGCCAGCAGTCCGGGACAGTTCTACGAGCAGTACTTC.